The TCR beta chain described here comes from a study of control samples from healthy donors and cancer patients. V shed 4 bases, J shed 5 bases, and the junction held 11 bases outside the gene matches. Germline CDR1 is LNHNV and CDR2 is YYDKDF (reference sequence). This CDR3 spans 16 amino acids. Sequenced by immunoSEQ multiplex PCR; TCRdb stores in-frame clones only, minus some. The sample shows more than 25,000 clones, around 85% of them seen only once. Material for sequencing was PBMCs. This TCR was sampled from a woman aged 55-69 years with head and neck cancer. The genes are TRBV15 and TRBJ2-3, with TRBD2 matching over 8 bases. The CDR3 DNA sequence: TGTGCCACCAGCAAAGTAAGGCTAGCGGGCAAAGATACGCAGTATTTT. This translates into CATSKVRLAGKDTQYF.